The entry below gives a single T cell receptor (beta chain) sequence along with its context. This entry comes from a study of shared clonotypes between healthy human individuals. Study-wide context: The composition of the donors was a couple of women and a few men aged 18 to 49. A donor's plate count was three for CD4 naive and three for CD4 memory; CD8 naive had two and CD8 memory one.

The naive CD8 subset, CD45RO-negative cells positively selected for CCR7, excluded terminally differentiated effector memory CD45RA+ cells. TCRdb's table, derived via immunoSEQ multiplex PCR, lists solely in-frame clones and lacks some. The sample lists about 700,000 clones, 92% seen once, with approximately 25% in the top ten. Germline CDR1 MNHNS, CDR2 SASEGT. This CDR3 contains 15 residues. The germline V and J ends were trimmed by 0 bases and 3 bases, with 9 bases remaining between them. The V and J genes are TRBV6-1 and TRBJ2-1; D possibly corresponds to TRBD1 (6 bases). Sequenced: naive CD8+ T cells sorted from blood. The TCR originated in a man aged 30 to 45 in good health. The CDR3 is CASSEARGYYNEQFF. CDR3 DNA sequence: TGTGCCAGCAGTGAAGCCAGGGGCTACTACAATGAGCAGTTCTTC.